The source of this TCR beta chain is a study of cytomegalovirus exposure and HLA in healthy donors. Study-level results: Using a false discovery rate of 0.05, a later analysis showed that 16,951 TCR beta sequences were associated with HLA alleles. In vitro experiments confirmed that three CMV-associated chains were specific for CMV antigens. The authors reported that TCR beta sequences could predict HLA-A and HLA-B alleles. These predictions were accurate for most subjects in the first cohort.

About this clone itself: Its antigen remains unidentified.

CDR1 is MDHEN, CDR2 SYDVKM, per germline. V shed 6 bases and J shed 2 bases, with 17 bases lying between them. This CDR3 is built from 15 residues. 13 Jbeta primers and 60 Vbeta primers were used for the PCR. Using immunoSEQ multiplex PCR, the repertoire was profiled, and TCRdb retains in-frame clones only, with some absent. Among more than 90,000 clones listed, 80% to 85% were seen once. This TCR was sampled from an older woman in good health and CMV-seropositive. Sequenced material: PBMCs. This sequence joins TRBV28 and TRBJ2-7; perhaps TRBD2 as D (5 bases). CDR3 sequence reads: CASRRKRTHAYEQYF. The CDR3 DNA is TGTGCCAGCAGGCGTAAGCGGACCCACGCCTACGAGCAGTACTTC.